This T cell receptor beta chain was observed in a study of response to subunit inactivated influenza vaccine. Study-wide findings and caveats: Authors proposed each seasonal influenza vaccination draws in few new T cells.

This CDR3 has 16 amino acids. Unmatched junction bases numbered 9, after V lost 5 bases and J lost 4 bases. The germline CDR1 and CDR2 sequences are ENHRY and SYGVKD. TCRdb recomputed calls from the RT-PCR reads with MiXCR, one row per CDR3 protein. The sample lists around 790,000 distinct CDR3 sequences; approximately 22% were seen once. This clonotype was seen only a few times. Its antigen is unknown. The sample here was PBMCs from blood, taken about 5 days after vaccination. The chain employs TRBV10-3 and TRBJ1-3; TRBD1 matches at 9 bases. The TCR was taken from a man between 45 and 60 years old who received an inactivated influenza vaccine. The chain's CDR3 is CAISTIRTGAGNTIYF. The CDR3 DNA is TGTGCCATCAGTACGATCCGGACAGGGGCAGGAAACACCATATATTTT.